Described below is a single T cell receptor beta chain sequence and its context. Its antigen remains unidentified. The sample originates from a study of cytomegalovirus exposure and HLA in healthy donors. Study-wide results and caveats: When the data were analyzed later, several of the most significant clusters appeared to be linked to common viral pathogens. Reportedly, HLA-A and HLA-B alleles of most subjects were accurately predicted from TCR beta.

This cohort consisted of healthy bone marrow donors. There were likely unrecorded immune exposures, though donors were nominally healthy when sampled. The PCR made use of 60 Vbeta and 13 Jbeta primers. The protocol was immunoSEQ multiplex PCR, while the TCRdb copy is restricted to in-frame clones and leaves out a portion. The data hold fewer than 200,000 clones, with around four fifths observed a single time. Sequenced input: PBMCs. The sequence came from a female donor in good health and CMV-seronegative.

This chain's CDR3 is CASRSTGRTEAFF. CDR3 bases: TGCGCCAGCAGGTCCACAGGGCGTACTGAAGCTTTCTTT. V and J are TRBV5-1 and TRBJ1-1, with D perhaps TRBD1 (6 bases). The germline V gene has CDR1 SGHRS and CDR2 YFSETQ. Between the trimmed V and J ends, which lost 5 bases and 5 bases, there was a span of 13 bases. The CDR3 covers 13 residues.